The TCR beta chain under discussion was sequenced for a study of beta chain features in type 1 diabetes. Markers CD45RO/CCR7/CD25/CD127/CD95/CD27 served to sort CD4+ naive, central memory, regulatory and stem cell-like memory cells. All sorted populations exceeded 95% purity. Expressed TCRB transcripts were sequenced, since all the RNA that had been isolated was reverse transcribed. Produced via immunoSEQ multiplex PCR; TCRdb's table is partial and in-frame only. This table holds under 250,000 clones, 9.5% to 13% found once. This CDR3 has 14 residues. The V end lost 5 bases, the J end lost 8 bases, and 17 bases lay between the germline ends. Germline CDR1 is SEHNR and CDR2 is FQNEAQ (reference sequence). Study-wide points: Fewer junction insertions and more nucleotide deletions appeared in type 1 diabetes patients.

This clone has just a few counts. Its target is not known. The chain links TRBV7-9 to TRBJ2-3; either TRBD1 or TRBD2 may fit D (5 bases each). Specimen: central memory CD4+ T cells from blood. This TCR was recovered from a man between 18 and 29 years old in good health. CDR3 amino acids: CASSPGTVQGTQYF. The CDR3 DNA reads as TGTGCCAGCAGCCCCGGGACGGTGCAGGGTACGCAGTATTTT.